This T cell receptor beta chain comes out of a study of shared clonotypes between healthy human individuals (dated by TCRdb to about 2020). Context from the whole study: The cohort comprised two women and a few men aged 18 to 49 years. For each donor, CD4 naive and CD4 memory were each run on three plates, CD8 naive on two plates, and CD8 memory on one plate. Blood TCR repertoires of four to six healthy adults were deeply sequenced to estimate repertoire size and the extent of clonotype sharing between individuals. Different laboratories and diverse techniques were used to prepare libraries and sequence TCR repertoires, to increase sequencing depth and limit assay-specific biases. Between about 0.8 and 9 billion PBMCs per donor were obtained by leukapheresis. Here is what the overall study found, with its caveats: Pairwise subsampling indicated that sequencing depth was expected to affect the degree of clonotype sharing among donors. Naive subsets generally had larger estimated clonotype richness than memory subsets did. The genetic and exposure-history diversity represented was limited by the small number of donors. Sampling was restricted to blood, and TCR repertoires in tissue are likely to differ from TCR repertoires in blood. Compared with non-shared clonotypes, the clonotypes found in all four sorted-subset donors had higher generation probabilities. When a handful of donors were compared, the shared fraction of clonotypes was about 5.5% for naive CD4, around 4% for naive CD8, 2.3% for memory CD4, and roughly 0.4% for memory CD8. Rarefaction of sorted-subset datasets indicated incomplete sequencing despite the large sequencing depth.

CD8 naive samples consisted of CD45RO-negative cells that were positively selected for CCR7, yielding a CD45RA+CCR7+ population without TemRA cells. The donors were healthy, HIV-negative adults with no recently reported acute infections or vaccinations. Every donor was a Caucasian adult living in Nashville, Tennessee, USA. After blood collection by leukapheresis, PBMCs were isolated using Ficoll-Histopaque density gradient centrifugation and then cryopreserved in the vapor phase of liquid nitrogen. Analytical flow cytometry was used to check the purity and quantity of every magnetically sorted T cell population. Genomic DNA was isolated from each sorted fraction and quantified by UV absorbance on a Nanodrop 2000c. Worth noting for this clone: The specificity of this receptor is unknown. Within one base of it there is no much larger clone, and no base qualities were kept.

Using the deep immunoSEQ assay, multiplex PCR amplified TCR CDR3 regions from genomic DNA. Extracted genomic DNA from each cell subset was spread evenly across all wells of several immunoSEQ 96-well plates, with each plate serving as a replicate. For sorted subsets, approximately 200 ng of genomic DNA, equivalent to 25,000 to 30,000 T cell genomes, went into each replicate PCR. Purified libraries were measured with a Qubit 3.0 fluorometer, size-checked on a Bioanalyzer 2100, and measured again with the KAPA Library Quantification kit. A separate single-read 150-cycle Illumina NextSeq 550 flow cell was used to sequence each immunoSEQ 96-well plate. As for how the authors treated the data: Because only junctional sequences without quality scores were contained in the immunoSEQ output, filtering matching that applied to full-length reads could not be performed. To assign V/J genes and CDR3, sequences were annotated using PyIR, a Python wrapper for IgBLAST v1.9, with IMGT germline references. Any read was removed if the V/J assignment was weak (E-value above 1e-6), the CDR3 was missing, or the read contained stop codons, out-of-frame junctions, or ambiguous translated residues. V3J clonotypes were defined as sequences sharing an identical inferred V gene, J gene, and CDR3 amino acid sequence. To compute the percentage overlap between repertoires, the number of shared unique clonotypes was divided by the size of the smaller repertoire. Repertoire richness was assessed with RTK rarefaction, the Chao1 estimator, and Recon v2.1 estimates of unobserved clonotypes. OLGA was used to compute generation probabilities for all TCRbeta clonotypes that the gDNA method yielded from a few donors. TCRdb re-hosts the immuneACCESS table, in-frame sequences only. Its copies lack some clones; in the studies checked, an unresolved V gene accounts for under half of them, and the cause for the rest is not known. The V and J calls and clone size are taken from that table; D and trimming were inferred from the DNA. Across this sample there are about 680,000 clones, with roughly 94% seen only once. The ten largest account for approximately 24% of the sample.

The CDR3 covers 18 residues, taking in both the cysteine and the phenylalanine. Only the CDR3 region is kept as DNA, spanning 54 bases read in frame from base 1. The germline V and J ends show losses of 6 bases and 1 base respectively, and no gene match explains 14 bases of the junction. Sequences SNHLY (CDR1) and FYNNEI (CDR2) are obtained from the germline V gene. This receptor was identified in a young man in good health. Sequencing input: naive CD8+ T cells sorted from blood. The sample's cell subset or site label, in plain terms: CD45RA+CCR7+. The chain couples TRBV2 to TRBJ2-2, with 7 junctional bases fitting TRBD2. The nucleotide sequence is TGTGCCAGCAGCCCTCCGTTAAAGAGCGGGGTGAACACCGGGGAGCTGTTTTTT. This is translated as CASSPPLKSGVNTGELFF.